This T cell receptor beta chain was found in a study of beta chain features in type 1 diabetes. As for the study in general: Healthy donors, compared against patients, showed similar age, gender and cell yields.

In its sample, this clone was seen a few times. Trimming shortened V by 1 base and J by 8 bases, and 18 bases separated the two germline ends. The CDR3 length is 16 residues. Germline CDR1 and CDR2: LGHNA and YSLEER. Expressed TCRB transcripts were sequenced because the isolated RNA had all been reverse transcribed beforehand. The protocol was immunoSEQ multiplex PCR, while the TCRdb copy is restricted to in-frame clones and leaves out a portion. This sample yields almost 350,000 clones, of which around a fifth are seen a single time; under 0.055% belongs to the top ten. Based on CD45RO/CCR7/CD25/CD127/CD95/CD27, CD4+ regulatory, stem cell-like memory, naive and central memory cells were sorted.

The chain combines TRBV4-3 with TRBJ2-1; perhaps TRBD2 as D (5 bases). Material for sequencing was naive CD4+ T cells from blood. The receptor was derived from a woman aged 18-35 years in good health. CDR3 in DNA: TGCGCCAGCAGCCAAGGATTCCGAGGGTCCACAGATGAGCAGTTCTTC. It encodes CASSQGFRGSTDEQFF.